This is a list of T cell receptor beta chains from one sample in a study of T cells after yellow fever vaccination. TCRdb independently ran MiXCR on the 5' RACE reads; one entry per CDR3 protein. The sample lists 100,000 to 150,000 distinct CDR3 sequences, over 12% occurring once. The sequencing here drew on CD8+ T cells sorted from PBMCs, taken 5 days after the yellow fever booster vaccination. Receptors originate from a man aged 18 to 35 who received the YFV17D yellow fever vaccine. CDR3s include the opening cysteine and the closing phenylalanine or tryptophan. A D gene is named only where the DNA matches it firmly. Size tells how often a clone was seen (once, few, many) or the class of an expanded clone, and some rows leave it out.

CDR3 length: 15; clone size: .; J gene: TRBJ2-5; V gene: TRBV5-4; D gene: TRBD2; CDR3 protein: CASRRGGAGRETQYF
CDR3 length: 12; clone size: few; J gene: TRBJ2-1; V gene: TRBV6-5; D gene: .; CDR3 protein: CASSYMGGEQFF
CDR3 length: 14; clone size: .; J gene: TRBJ2-4; V gene: TRBV12-3/TRBV12-4; D gene: TRBD2; CDR3 protein: CASRVRGGVNIQYF
CDR3 length: 13; clone size: few; J gene: TRBJ2-1; V gene: TRBV29-1; D gene: .; CDR3 protein: CSAESNSYNEQFF
CDR3 length: 13; clone size: few; J gene: TRBJ1-1; V gene: TRBV5-1; D gene: .; CDR3 protein: CASSLAPNTEAFF
CDR3 length: 16; clone size: .; J gene: TRBJ1-1; V gene: TRBV29-1; D gene: .; CDR3 protein: CSVEEPPGSVGAEAFF
CDR3 length: 16; clone size: .; J gene: TRBJ2-2; V gene: TRBV19; D gene: TRBD2; CDR3 protein: CASRPIAGRQPGELFF
CDR3 length: 19; clone size: .; J gene: TRBJ2-5; V gene: TRBV7-2; D gene: TRBD1; CDR3 protein: CASSSTPRGGQGASGTQYF
CDR3 length: 13; clone size: .; J gene: TRBJ2-2; V gene: TRBV12-3/TRBV12-4; D gene: .; CDR3 protein: CASSFRVTGELFF
CDR3 length: 13; clone size: .; J gene: TRBJ2-7; V gene: TRBV7-9; D gene: .; CDR3 protein: CASSGAGTYEQYF
CDR3 length: 14; clone size: .; J gene: TRBJ1-2; V gene: TRBV5-1; D gene: .; CDR3 protein: CASSLAPGNYGYTF
CDR3 length: 14; clone size: once; J gene: TRBJ1-1; V gene: TRBV14; D gene: .; CDR3 protein: CASSRWSLTTEAFF
CDR3 length: 15; clone size: many; J gene: TRBJ1-2; V gene: TRBV4-1; D gene: .; CDR3 protein: CASSHRDTPEYGYTF
CDR3 length: 15; clone size: few; J gene: TRBJ1-1; V gene: TRBV4-1; D gene: .; CDR3 protein: CASSNSTGAVTEAFF
CDR3 length: 16; clone size: .; J gene: TRBJ1-1; V gene: TRBV7-9; D gene: TRBD1; CDR3 protein: CASSSRRGQLNTEAFF
CDR3 length: 16; clone size: .; J gene: TRBJ2-7; V gene: TRBV3-1; D gene: TRBD2; CDR3 protein: CASSAEGTSLNREQYF
CDR3 length: 13; clone size: .; J gene: TRBJ2-3; V gene: TRBV12-3/TRBV12-4; D gene: .; CDR3 protein: CASSFGATDTQYF
CDR3 length: 15; clone size: .; J gene: TRBJ1-4; V gene: TRBV5-1; D gene: TRBD1; CDR3 protein: CASQQGDATNEKLFF
CDR3 length: 13; clone size: .; J gene: TRBJ1-1; V gene: TRBV5-1; D gene: .; CDR3 protein: CASRVAGDTEAFF
CDR3 length: 13; clone size: few; J gene: TRBJ2-7; V gene: TRBV7-9; D gene: .; CDR3 protein: CASSSGHTYEQYF
CDR3 length: 15; clone size: .; J gene: TRBJ2-1; V gene: TRBV6-5; D gene: TRBD2; CDR3 protein: CASSLTSGPYNEQFF
CDR3 length: 13; clone size: few; J gene: TRBJ2-1; V gene: TRBV19; D gene: .; CDR3 protein: CAWYPRVLGEQFF
CDR3 length: 15; clone size: .; J gene: TRBJ2-1; V gene: TRBV9; D gene: .; CDR3 protein: CASSPGGAPYNEQFF
CDR3 length: 15; clone size: few; J gene: TRBJ1-2; V gene: TRBV4-1; D gene: .; CDR3 protein: CASSQEAGHLYGYTF
CDR3 length: 17; clone size: .; J gene: TRBJ2-3; V gene: TRBV2; D gene: TRBD2; CDR3 protein: CASSESGLAGGADTQYF
CDR3 length: 16; clone size: .; J gene: TRBJ2-4; V gene: TRBV12-3/TRBV12-4; D gene: .; CDR3 protein: CASSEIGALAKNIQYF
CDR3 length: 15; clone size: .; J gene: TRBJ2-2; V gene: TRBV5-1; D gene: TRBD2; CDR3 protein: CASSPVWRGDGELFF
CDR3 length: 12; clone size: .; J gene: TRBJ2-7; V gene: TRBV5-4; D gene: .; CDR3 protein: CASSLGEYEQYF
CDR3 length: 14; clone size: .; J gene: TRBJ1-3; V gene: TRBV27; D gene: .; CDR3 protein: CASSASGSGNTIYF
CDR3 length: 13; clone size: few; J gene: TRBJ2-2; V gene: TRBV7-9; D gene: .; CDR3 protein: CASSSGVTGELFF
CDR3 length: 15; clone size: few; J gene: TRBJ2-7; V gene: TRBV7-9; D gene: TRBD1; CDR3 protein: CASSSPDRDLYEQYF
CDR3 length: 16; clone size: .; J gene: TRBJ2-3; V gene: TRBV27; D gene: .; CDR3 protein: CASSRFWSDSTDTQYF
CDR3 length: 14; clone size: many; J gene: TRBJ2-2; V gene: TRBV7-3; D gene: .; CDR3 protein: CASSLQGNTGELFF
CDR3 length: 14; clone size: once; J gene: TRBJ2-5; V gene: TRBV7-2; D gene: .; CDR3 protein: CASSPSAGSETQYF
CDR3 length: 15; clone size: .; J gene: TRBJ1-2; V gene: TRBV20-1; D gene: .; CDR3 protein: CSARDPVGVNYGYTF
CDR3 length: 15; clone size: .; J gene: TRBJ2-1; V gene: TRBV6-6; D gene: TRBD2; CDR3 protein: CASRVFSGGANEQFF
CDR3 length: 15; clone size: .; J gene: TRBJ2-7; V gene: TRBV19; D gene: .; CDR3 protein: CASSIFAGGTYEQYF
CDR3 length: 16; clone size: few; J gene: TRBJ2-1; V gene: TRBV7-9; D gene: .; CDR3 protein: CASSLLVGFTYNEQFF
CDR3 length: 13; clone size: few; J gene: TRBJ1-2; V gene: TRBV4-1; D gene: TRBD1; CDR3 protein: CASSLDRAYGYTF
CDR3 length: 16; clone size: few; J gene: TRBJ2-1; V gene: TRBV12-3/TRBV12-4; D gene: TRBD2; CDR3 protein: CASSQLRGVGYNEQFF